This T cell receptor beta chain was documented in a study of beta chain features in type 1 diabetes. Study-wide context: Across every sample, some 110 million sorted cells were examined in total. General study points: Cells with high TCR expression could be over-represented when cDNA is sequenced. A moderate, significant TCRB CDR3 shortening appeared in type 1 diabetes across four CD4+ subsets.

The CDR3 sequence is 11 residues long. CDR1 is MDHEN, CDR2 SYDVKM, per germline. Isolation of CD4+ naive, central memory, regulatory and stem cell-like memory cells was achieved by sorting via CD45RO/CCR7/CD25/CD127/CD95/CD27. Points on this clone: Antigen: not known.

Isolated RNA was reverse transcribed in full, so expressed TCRB transcripts were sequenced. Some clones are missing from TCRdb's copy, which holds only in-frame ones; the method was immunoSEQ multiplex PCR. The sample has about 390,000 clones, over 9% seen once. Sequences were obtained from central memory CD4+ T cells from blood. The TCR was taken from a man younger than 40 with type 1 diabetes. The V call is TRBV28, the J call TRBJ1-1; D gene unclear. The CDR3 DNA reads TGTGGGGCGGGGTTGGTCACTGAAGCTTTCTTT. This codes for CGAGLVTEAFF.